The 18 T cell receptor beta chains below all came from one sample that was sequenced in a study of PD-1 blockade in classical Hodgkin lymphoma. Time point: cycle 4 day 1 (C4D1), after 5 to 7 weeks of nivolumab. All patients relapsed after autologous stem cell transplantation, and brentuximab vedotin exposure varied. Thawed PBMCs underwent magnetic negative selection to yield purified CD4+ T cells. The protocol was immunoSEQ multiplex PCR, while the TCRdb copy is restricted to in-frame clones and leaves out a portion. The sample includes some 30,000 clones, around 84% seen only once; the top ten take approximately 0.8%. Specimen: CD4+ T cells from blood, collected before the fourth cycle of nivolumab. The source of these receptors is a human donor with classical Hodgkin lymphoma.

The J gene is TRBJ2-2, the V gene TRBV28; 11 bases are shared with TRBD2. Germline V gene sequence: CDR1 MDHEN, CDR2 SYDVKM. This CDR3 has 18 amino acids. Trimming cost V 3 bases and J 6 bases; bases outside gene matches: 12. The CDR3 coding sequence is TGTGCCAGCAGTTTCCCCTATTTTCTAGCGGGGGGCCCCGGGGAGCTGTTTTTT. This encodes CASSFPYFLAGGPGELFF.

This sequence joins TRBV19 and TRBJ1-2, with TRBD1 identical over 7 bases. Germline loops: CDR1 LNHDA, CDR2 SQIVND (reference sequence). The ends lost 3 bases at V and 4 bases at J; junction bases unmatched: 5. The CDR3 contains 14 residues. The CDR3 DNA is TGTGCCAGTAGTATGACAGGGAATGTCTATGGCTACACCTTC. As protein: CASSMTGNVYGYTF.

This clone is a singleton in its sample. The chain couples TRBV11-1 to TRBJ1-4, with 9 bases aligning to TRBD1. This CDR3 has 15 residues. Germline CDR1 SGHAT, CDR2 FQDESV (reference sequence). Losses at the gene ends were 5 bases for V and 7 bases for J; bases not matched to a gene: 8. The CDR3 region is CASSKTGGNGEKLFF. The CDR3 coding sequence is TGTGCCAGCAGCAAGACAGGGGGGAACGGTGAAAAACTGTTTTTT.

The chain uses TRBV28 and TRBJ1-5; perhaps TRBD1 as D (6 bases). CDR3 size: 15 residues. The germline CDR1 and CDR2 sequences are MDHEN and SYDVKM. Trimming took 6 bases from V and 3 from J, leaving 15 bases between them. The CDR3 coding sequence is TGTGCCAGCAGCCACCCGGGGGGCGTCAATCAGCCCCAGCATTTT. Its translation: CASSHPGGVNQPQHF.

The chain is built from TRBV15 and TRBJ1-1, with D unclear. Germline V gene data show CDR1 as LNHNV and CDR2 as YYDKDF (reference sequence). V lost 2 bases to trimming and J lost 2 bases, with 15 bases between them. This CDR3 spans 16 amino acids. CDR3 bases: TGTGCCACCAGCAGACCCCCGGTAGGGATTAACACTGAAGCTTTCTTT. It yields the protein CATSRPPVGINTEAFF.

The rearrangement uses TRBV6-1 and TRBJ2-3; no firm D call. Germline CDR1 reads MNHNS; CDR2 reads SASEGT. The V and J ends lost 4 bases and 2 bases respectively, with 10 bases between them. The CDR3 length is 14 residues. In DNA form, the CDR3 reads TGTGCCAGCAGTGTTGCGGCGAACACAGATACGCAGTATTTT. The encoded protein is CASSVAANTDTQYF.

The chain combines TRBV7-2 with TRBJ2-2, with 9 positions matching TRBD2. From germline, CDR1 is SGHTA and CDR2 FQGNSA. J was trimmed by 4 bases and V by 1 base; bases with no gene match: 7. CDR3 length: 17 residues. The DNA for the CDR3 is TGTGCCAGCAGCTTAGGTAGCGGGGGAGGTGGCACCGGGGAGCTGTTTTTT. Protein sequence: CASSLGSGGGGTGELFF. Full variable domain (remainder filled in from reference TRBV7-2 and TRBJ2-2): GAGVSQSPSNKVTEKGKDVELRCDPISGHTALYWYRQSLGQGLEFLIYFQGNSAPDKSGLPSDRFSAERTGGSVSTLTIQRTQQEDSAVYLCASSLGSGGGGTGELFFGEGSRLTVL.

V is TRBV6-5 and J is TRBJ2-7; D is uncertain. The V gene's germline CDR1 is MNHEY and CDR2 SVGAGI. This CDR3 region has 16 residues. Between the trimmed V and J ends, which lost 0 bases and 8 bases, there was a span of 20 bases. This CDR3 is CASSYSSSSLSRQQYF. The CDR3, as DNA: TGTGCCAGCAGTTACTCGAGTTCGTCGCTATCCCGTCAGCAGTACTTC.

The chain combines TRBV5-1 with TRBJ1-2, with 7 nucleotides matching TRBD1. Germline values: CDR1 SGHRS, CDR2 YFSETQ. The J segment lost 5 bases and the V segment lost 0 bases, leaving 10 bases of the junction unmatched. This CDR3 spans 16 amino acids. The chain's CDR3 is CASSLAYRGRGYGYTF. The CDR3 DNA reads as TGCGCCAGCAGCTTGGCTTATAGGGGGCGCGGGTATGGCTACACCTTC.

The rearrangement joins TRBV19 to TRBJ1-5, with 9 bases fitting TRBD1. The CDR3 spans 16 residues. Trimming at V came to 11 bases and at J to 0 bases, leaving 11 bases not matched to a gene. Germline-derived CDR1 and CDR2 are LNHDA and SQIVND (reference sequence). The CDR3 DNA is TGTGCCTCCAAGGAGGGACAGGGATATAGCAATCAGCCCCAGCATTTT. It translates to CASKEGQGYSNQPQHF.

This CDR3 reads CASSQGLAGGQDTQYF. The CDR3 region has the DNA TGTGCCAGCAGCCAAGGACTAGCGGGGGGGCAAGATACGCAGTATTTT. This chain links TRBV27 with TRBJ2-3, with 15 bases aligning to TRBD2. The length of the CDR3 is 16 residues. The germline gives CDR1 MNHEY, CDR2 SMNVEV (reference sequence). V lost 6 bases and J lost 5; bases outside the gene matches: 6.

The J gene is TRBJ2-2, the V gene TRBV4-1, with D perhaps matching TRBD2 (6 bases). The V end was cut by 1 base, the J end by 6 bases, with 21 bases between. Germline V lookup: CDR1 MGHRA, CDR2 YSYEKL. This CDR3 spans 18 amino acids. The CDR3 spells CASSQGVLGLRFSGELFF. CDR3 in DNA: TGCGCCAGCAGCCAAGGGGTCCTTGGACTAAGGTTTTCCGGGGAGCTGTTTTTT.

The chain couples TRBV25-1 to TRBJ2-3; D gene uncertain. Per the germline V gene, CDR1 is MGHDK and CDR2 is SYGVNS. V shed 5 bases and J shed 2 bases, with 2 bases lying between them. This CDR3 has 11 amino acids. The CDR3 bases are TGTGCCAGCAGTCACACAGATACGCAGTATTTT. This encodes CASSHTDTQYF.

Only one count was recorded for this clone. The chain has TRBV30 and TRBJ1-3; unclear D gene. Germline assignment: CDR1 GTSNPN and CDR2 SVGIG (reference sequence). The length of the CDR3 is 14 residues. V shed 4 bases and J shed 0 bases, with 10 bases lying between them. CDR3 nucleotides: TGTGCCTGGACGGACGGCTTCTCTGGAAACACCATATATTTT. This sequence encodes CAWTDGFSGNTIYF. The full variable domain, in which reference TRBV30 and TRBJ1-3 provide the parts outside the CDR3, is SQTIHQWPATLVQPVGSPLSLECTVEGTSNPNLYWYRQAAGRGLQLLFYSVGIGQISSEVPQNLSASRPQDRQFILSSKKLLLSDSGFYLCAWTDGFSGNTIYFGEGSWLTVV.

The chain carries TRBV5-5 and TRBJ1-5, with 11 nucleotides matching TRBD1. Trimming at V came to 5 bases and at J to 10 bases, leaving 14 bases not matched to a gene. The CDR3 loop spans 16 amino acids. Germline V gene sequence: CDR1 SGHKS, CDR2 YYEKEE (reference sequence). CDR3 sequence (DNA): TGTGCCAGCAGGGGAGGGACAGGGGGGCCAGTTTTACCCCAGCATTTT. Encoded protein: CASRGGTGGPVLPQHF.

This chain joins TRBV5-6 and TRBJ2-1, with D perhaps matching TRBD2 (5 bases). V shed 3 bases and J shed 7 bases, with 14 bases lying between them. CDR1 is SGHDT and CDR2 is YYEEEE in the germline V gene. The CDR3 spans 14 residues. CDR3 coding DNA: TGTGCCAGCAGCTCCCCGAGCGGATTTAATGAGCAGTTCTTC. It encodes CASSSPSGFNEQFF.

The count of this clone is one. V gene TRBV7-2 combines with J gene TRBJ1-1, with a possible D match to TRBD1 (5 bases). The CDR3 extends over 15 amino acids. Trimming pared 1 base from V and 0 bases from J, leaving 9 bases between. The germline V gene encodes CDR1 SGHTA and CDR2 FQGNSA. CDR3 protein: CASSLVSGMNTEAFF. DNA of the CDR3: TGTGCCAGCAGCTTAGTTTCAGGGATGAACACTGAAGCTTTCTTT.

V and J are TRBV27 and TRBJ1-5; 10 bases fit TRBD1. Germline V CDR1 and CDR2: MNHEY, SMNVEV (reference sequence). The J segment lost 7 bases and the V segment lost 0 bases, leaving 12 bases of the junction unmatched. This CDR3 comprises 18 residues. The CDR3 spells CASSLSLGQGLSGQPQHF. CDR3 nucleotide sequence: TGTGCCAGCAGTTTATCGTTGGGACAGGGGTTATCGGGGCAGCCCCAGCATTTT.